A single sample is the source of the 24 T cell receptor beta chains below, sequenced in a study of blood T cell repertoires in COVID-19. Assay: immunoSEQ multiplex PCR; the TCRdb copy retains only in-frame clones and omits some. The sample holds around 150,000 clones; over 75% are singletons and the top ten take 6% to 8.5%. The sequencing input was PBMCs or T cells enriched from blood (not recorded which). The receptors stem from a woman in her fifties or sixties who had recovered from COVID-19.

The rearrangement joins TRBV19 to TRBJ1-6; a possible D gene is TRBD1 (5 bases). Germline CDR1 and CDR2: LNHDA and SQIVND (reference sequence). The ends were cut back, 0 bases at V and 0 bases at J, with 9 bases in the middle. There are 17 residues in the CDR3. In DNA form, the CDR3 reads TGTGCCAGTAGTATAGAGACAGCGAGCTCCTATAATTCACCCCTCCACTTT. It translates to CASSIETASSYNSPLHF. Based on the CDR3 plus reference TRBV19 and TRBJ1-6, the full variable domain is DGGITQSPKYLFRKEGQNVTLSCEQNLNHDAMYWYRQDPGQGLRLIYYSQIVNDFQKGDIAEGYSVSREKKESFPLTVTSAQKNPTAFYLCASSIETASSYNSPLHFGNGTRLTVT.

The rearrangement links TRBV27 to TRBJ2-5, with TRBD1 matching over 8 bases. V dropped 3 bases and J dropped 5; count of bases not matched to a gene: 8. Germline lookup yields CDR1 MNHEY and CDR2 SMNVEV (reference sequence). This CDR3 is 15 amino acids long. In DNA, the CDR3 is TGTGCCAGCAGTTTGCGGGCAGGGGGCAGGGAGACCCAGTACTTC. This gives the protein CASSLRAGGRETQYF.

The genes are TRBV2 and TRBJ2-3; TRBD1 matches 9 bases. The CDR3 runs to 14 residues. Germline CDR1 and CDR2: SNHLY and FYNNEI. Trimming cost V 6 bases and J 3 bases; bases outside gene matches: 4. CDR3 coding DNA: TGTGCCAGCAGCGGGGACAGGGCAACAGATACGCAGTATTTT. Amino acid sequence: CASSGDRATDTQYF. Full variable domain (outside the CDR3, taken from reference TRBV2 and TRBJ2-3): EPEVTQTPSHQVTQMGQEVILRCVPISNHLYFYWYRQILGQKVEFLVSFYNNEISEKSEIFDDQFSVERPDGSNFTLKIRSTKLEDSAMYFCASSGDRATDTQYFGPGTRLTVL.

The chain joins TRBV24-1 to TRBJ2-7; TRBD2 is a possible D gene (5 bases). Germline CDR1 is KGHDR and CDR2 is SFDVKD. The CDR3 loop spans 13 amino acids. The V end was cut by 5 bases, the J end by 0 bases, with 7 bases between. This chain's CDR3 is CATSGLASYEQYF. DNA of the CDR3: TGTGCCACCAGTGGCCTAGCCTCCTACGAGCAGTACTTC.

The CDR3 nucleotides are TGTGCCAGCACAATAGCGAACACTGAAGCTTTCTTT. Translating gives CASTIANTEAFF. The chain joins TRBV6-6 to TRBJ1-1; the D is unclear. V was cut by 7 bases and J by 1 base, with 7 bases left in between. Germline V lookup: CDR1 MNHNY, CDR2 SVGAGI (reference sequence). The CDR3 sequence is 12 residues long.

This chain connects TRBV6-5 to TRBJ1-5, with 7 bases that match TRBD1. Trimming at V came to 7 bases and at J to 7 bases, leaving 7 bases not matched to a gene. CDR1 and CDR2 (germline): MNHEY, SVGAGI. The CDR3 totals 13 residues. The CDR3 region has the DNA TGTGCCAGCACCGGGACAGTTACACAGCCCCAGCATTTT. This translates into CASTGTVTQPQHF.

The CDR3 loop is CASSQERDYGYTF. The CDR3 bases are TGCGCCAGCAGCCAAGAGAGGGACTATGGCTACACCTTC. The rearrangement uses TRBV4-3 and TRBJ1-2; D gene uncertain. Trimming took 0 bases from V and 3 from J, leaving 5 bases between them. The V gene's germline CDR1 is LGHNA and CDR2 YSLEER. The CDR3 is 13 residues long.

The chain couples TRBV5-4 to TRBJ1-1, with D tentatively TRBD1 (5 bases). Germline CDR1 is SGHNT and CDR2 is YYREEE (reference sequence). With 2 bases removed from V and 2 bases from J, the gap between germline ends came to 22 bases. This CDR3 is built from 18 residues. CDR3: CASSFSPPLTGDNTEAFF. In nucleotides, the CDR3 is TGTGCCAGCAGCTTTAGTCCCCCCCTAACGGGGGACAACACTGAAGCTTTCTTT.

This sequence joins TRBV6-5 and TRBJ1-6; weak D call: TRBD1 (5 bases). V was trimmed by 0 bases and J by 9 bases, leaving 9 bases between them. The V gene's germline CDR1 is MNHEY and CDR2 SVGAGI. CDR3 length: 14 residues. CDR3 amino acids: CASSYSGGASPLHF. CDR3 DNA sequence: TGTGCCAGCAGTTACTCCGGGGGTGCTTCACCCCTCCACTTT.

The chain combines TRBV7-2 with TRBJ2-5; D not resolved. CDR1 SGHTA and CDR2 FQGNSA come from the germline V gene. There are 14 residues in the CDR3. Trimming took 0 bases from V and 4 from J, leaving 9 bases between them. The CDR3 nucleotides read TGTGCCAGCAGCTTAGCCCTGTCAGGAGAGACCCAGTACTTC. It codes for CASSLALSGETQYF.

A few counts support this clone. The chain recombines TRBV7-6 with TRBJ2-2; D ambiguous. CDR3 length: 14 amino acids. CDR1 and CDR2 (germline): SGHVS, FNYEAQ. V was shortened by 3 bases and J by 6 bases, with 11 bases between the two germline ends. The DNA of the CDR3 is TGTGCCAGCAGCTTCAGCAGGTTGGCCGGGGAGCTGTTTTTT. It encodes CASSFSRLAGELFF.

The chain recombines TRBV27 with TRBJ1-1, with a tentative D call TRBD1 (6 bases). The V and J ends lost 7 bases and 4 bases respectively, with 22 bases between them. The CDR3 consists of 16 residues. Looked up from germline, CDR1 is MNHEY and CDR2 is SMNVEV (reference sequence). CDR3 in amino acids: CASTWGPGPSGTEAFF. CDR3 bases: TGTGCCAGCACTTGGGGGCCGGGACCCTCTGGCACTGAAGCTTTCTTT.

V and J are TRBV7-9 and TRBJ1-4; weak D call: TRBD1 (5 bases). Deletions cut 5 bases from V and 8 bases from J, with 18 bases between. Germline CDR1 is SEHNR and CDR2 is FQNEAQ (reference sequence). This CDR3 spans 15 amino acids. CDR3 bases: TGTGCCAGCAGCCCGTTAGGGCAGGGTGAAGAAAAACTGTTTTTT. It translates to CASSPLGQGEEKLFF.

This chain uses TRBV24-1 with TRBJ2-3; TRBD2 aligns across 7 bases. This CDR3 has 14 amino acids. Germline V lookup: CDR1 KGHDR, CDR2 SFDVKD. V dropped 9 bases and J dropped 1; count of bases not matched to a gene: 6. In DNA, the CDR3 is TGTGCCACCTCCCCAAGCGGGGGCACAGATACGCAGTATTTT. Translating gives CATSPSGGTDTQYF.

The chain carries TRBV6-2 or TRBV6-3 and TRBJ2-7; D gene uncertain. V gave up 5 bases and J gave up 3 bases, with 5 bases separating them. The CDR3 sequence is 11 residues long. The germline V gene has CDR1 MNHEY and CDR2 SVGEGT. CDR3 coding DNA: TGTGCCAGCAGTCAGGACTACGAGCAGTACTTC. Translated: CASSQDYEQYF.

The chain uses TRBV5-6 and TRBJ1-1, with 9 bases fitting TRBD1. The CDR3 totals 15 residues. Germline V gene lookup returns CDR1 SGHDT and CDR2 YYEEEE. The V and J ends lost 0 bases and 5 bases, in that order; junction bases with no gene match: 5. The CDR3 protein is CASSLGGQGRTEAFF. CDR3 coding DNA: TGTGCCAGCAGCTTGGGCGGACAGGGGAGGACTGAAGCTTTCTTT.

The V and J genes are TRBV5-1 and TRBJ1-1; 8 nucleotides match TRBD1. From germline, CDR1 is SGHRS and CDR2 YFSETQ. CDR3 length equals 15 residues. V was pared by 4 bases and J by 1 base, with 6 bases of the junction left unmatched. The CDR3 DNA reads TGCGCCAGCAGCCCTAGACAGGGGACGAACACTGAAGCTTTCTTT. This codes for CASSPRQGTNTEAFF.

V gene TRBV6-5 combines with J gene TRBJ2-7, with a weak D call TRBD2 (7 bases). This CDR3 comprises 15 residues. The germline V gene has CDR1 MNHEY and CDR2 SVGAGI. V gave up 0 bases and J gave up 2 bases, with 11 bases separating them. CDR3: CASSYSAGATYEQYF. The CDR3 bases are TGTGCCAGCAGTTACTCCGCGGGGGCAACCTACGAGCAGTACTTC.

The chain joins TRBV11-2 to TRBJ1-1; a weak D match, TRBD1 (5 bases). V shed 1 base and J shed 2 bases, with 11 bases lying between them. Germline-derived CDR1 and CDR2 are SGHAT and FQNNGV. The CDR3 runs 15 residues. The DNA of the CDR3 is TGTGCCAGCAGCTTAGGACAGATCCTTAACACTGAAGCTTTCTTT. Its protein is CASSLGQILNTEAFF.

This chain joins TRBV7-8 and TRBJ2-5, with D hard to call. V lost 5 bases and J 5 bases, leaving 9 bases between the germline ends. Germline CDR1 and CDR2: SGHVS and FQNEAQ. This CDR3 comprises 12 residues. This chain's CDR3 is CASSQLGETQYF. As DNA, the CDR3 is TGTGCCAGCAGCCAACTCGGGGAGACCCAGTACTTC. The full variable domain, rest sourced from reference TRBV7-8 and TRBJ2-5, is GAGVSQSPRYKVAKRGQDVALRCDPISGHVSLFWYQQALGQGPEFLTYFQNEAQLDKSGLPSDRFFAERPEGSVSTLKIQRTQQEDSAVYLCASSQLGETQYFGPGTRLLVL.

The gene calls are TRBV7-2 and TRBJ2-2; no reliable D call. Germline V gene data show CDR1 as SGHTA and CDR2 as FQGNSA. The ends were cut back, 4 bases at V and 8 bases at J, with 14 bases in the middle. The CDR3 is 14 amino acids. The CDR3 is CASSSQAARGELFF. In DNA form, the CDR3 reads TGTGCCAGCAGCTCCCAGGCCGCCCGGGGGGAGCTGTTTTTT.

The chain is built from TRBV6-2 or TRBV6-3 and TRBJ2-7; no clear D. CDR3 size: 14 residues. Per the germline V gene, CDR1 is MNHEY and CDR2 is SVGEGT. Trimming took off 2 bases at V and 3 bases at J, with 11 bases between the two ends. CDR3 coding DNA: TGTGCCAGCAGTTACGGGCAGCTTAGCTACGAGCAGTACTTC. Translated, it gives CASSYGQLSYEQYF.

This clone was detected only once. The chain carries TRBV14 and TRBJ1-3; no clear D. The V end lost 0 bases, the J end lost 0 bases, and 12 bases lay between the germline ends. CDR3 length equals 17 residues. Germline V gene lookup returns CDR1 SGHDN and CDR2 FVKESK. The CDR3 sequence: CASSQDLRVSSGNTIYF. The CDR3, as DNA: TGTGCCAGCAGCCAAGATCTACGGGTCAGCTCTGGAAACACCATATATTTT.

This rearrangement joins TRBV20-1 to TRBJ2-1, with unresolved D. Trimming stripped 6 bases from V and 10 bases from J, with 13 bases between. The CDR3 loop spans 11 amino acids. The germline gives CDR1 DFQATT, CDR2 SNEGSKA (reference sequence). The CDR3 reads CSAVTVPEQFF. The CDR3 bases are TGCAGTGCGGTCACAGTTCCGGAGCAGTTCTTC.